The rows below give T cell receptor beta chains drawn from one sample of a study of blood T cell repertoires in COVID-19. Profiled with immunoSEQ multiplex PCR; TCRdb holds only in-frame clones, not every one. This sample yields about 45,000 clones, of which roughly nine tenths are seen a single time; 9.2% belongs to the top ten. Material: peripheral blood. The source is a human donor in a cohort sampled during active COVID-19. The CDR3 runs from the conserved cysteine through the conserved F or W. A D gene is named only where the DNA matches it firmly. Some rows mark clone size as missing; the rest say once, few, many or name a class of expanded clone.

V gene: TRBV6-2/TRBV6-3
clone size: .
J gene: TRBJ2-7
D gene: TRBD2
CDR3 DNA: TGTGCCAGCAGTTTGACTAGCGGGATCTACGAGCAGTACTTC
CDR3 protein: CASSLTSGIYEQYF

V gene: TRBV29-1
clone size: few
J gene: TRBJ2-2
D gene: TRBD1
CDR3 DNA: TGCAGTGGACAGGGGTATGCGACCGGGGAGCTGTTTTTT
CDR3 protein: CSGQGYATGELFF

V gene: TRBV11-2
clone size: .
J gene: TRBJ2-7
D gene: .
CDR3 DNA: TGTGCCAGCAGTCTCGCCGGAGGGCCCTACGAGCAGTACTTC
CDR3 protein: CASSLAGGPYEQYF

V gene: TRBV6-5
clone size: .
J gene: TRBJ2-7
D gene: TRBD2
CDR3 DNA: TGTGCCAGCAGGAATAGCGGGGGCTCCTACGAGCAGTACTTC
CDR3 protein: CASRNSGGSYEQYF

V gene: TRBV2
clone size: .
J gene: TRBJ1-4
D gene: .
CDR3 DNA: TGTGCCTCGGGGGGGGCCCGGGGTGAAAAACTGTTTTTT
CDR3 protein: CASGGARGEKLFF

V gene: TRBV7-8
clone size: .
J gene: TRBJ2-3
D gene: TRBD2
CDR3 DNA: TGTGCCAGCAGCTTACTAGCGGGGGCCACAGATACGCAGTATTTT
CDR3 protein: CASSLLAGATDTQYF

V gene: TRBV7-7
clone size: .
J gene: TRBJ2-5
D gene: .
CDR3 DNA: TGTGCTAGCAGCTTAACAGGGCGGGGGCCTCAAGAGACCCAGTACTTC
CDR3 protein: CASSLTGRGPQETQYF

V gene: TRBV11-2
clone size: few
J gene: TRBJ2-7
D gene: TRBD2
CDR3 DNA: TGTGCCAGCAGCTATCTTAGCGGGGGGGCTTCCGAGCAGTACTTC
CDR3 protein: CASSYLSGGASEQYF

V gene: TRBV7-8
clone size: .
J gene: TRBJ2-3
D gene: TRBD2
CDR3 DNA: TGTGCCAGCAGCCGACCGGGGGGGGATAGCACAGATACGCAGTATTTT
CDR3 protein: CASSRPGGDSTDTQYF

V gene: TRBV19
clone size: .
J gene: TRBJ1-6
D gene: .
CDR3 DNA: TGTGCCAGTAGTATTTCCCCGAGCTCCTATAATTCACCCCTCCACTTT
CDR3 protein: CASSISPSSYNSPLHF

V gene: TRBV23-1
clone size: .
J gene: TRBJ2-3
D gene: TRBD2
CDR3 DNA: TGCGCCAGCAGTCTCCACCACCCGACTAGCCCTAACCTAGCGGATACGCAGTATTTT
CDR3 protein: CASSLHHPTSPNLADTQYF

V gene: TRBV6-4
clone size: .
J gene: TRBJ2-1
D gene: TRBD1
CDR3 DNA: TGTGCCAGCAGTGCTAACGCCGGGACAGGGGGCAGTGAGCAGTTCTTC
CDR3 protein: CASSANAGTGGSEQFF

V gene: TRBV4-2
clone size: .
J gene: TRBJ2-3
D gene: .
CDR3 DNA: TGTGCCAGCAGCCAAGCAGCCCGCGGCGGGGGCCGCACAGATACGCAGTATTTT
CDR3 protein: CASSQAARGGGRTDTQYF

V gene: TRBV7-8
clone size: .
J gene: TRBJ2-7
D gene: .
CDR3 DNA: TGTGCCAGCAGCCCCTATCGGCTGCCGGAGGGGACCACCTACGAGCAGTACTTC
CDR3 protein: CASSPYRLPEGTTYEQYF

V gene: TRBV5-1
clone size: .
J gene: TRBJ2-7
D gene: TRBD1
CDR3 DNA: TGCGCCAGCAGCTTTGACAGGGGGCGTTACTACGAGCAGTACTTC
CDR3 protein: CASSFDRGRYYEQYF

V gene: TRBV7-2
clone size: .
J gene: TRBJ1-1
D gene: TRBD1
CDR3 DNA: TGTGCCAGCAGCTTAAGGACAGGGAGGAGGGGTGAAGCTTTCTTT
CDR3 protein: CASSLRTGRRGEAFF

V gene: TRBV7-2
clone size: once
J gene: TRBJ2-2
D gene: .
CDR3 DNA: TGTGCCAGCAGCTATACTAGGGGGACGAACACCGGGGAGCTGTTTTTT
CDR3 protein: CASSYTRGTNTGELFF

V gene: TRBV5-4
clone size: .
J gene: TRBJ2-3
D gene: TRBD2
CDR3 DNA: TGTGCCAGCAAGCCCGGGACTAGCGGGGAGCCCACAGATACGCAGTATTTT
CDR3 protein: CASKPGTSGEPTDTQYF

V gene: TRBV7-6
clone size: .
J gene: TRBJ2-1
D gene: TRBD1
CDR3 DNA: TGTGCCAGCAGCTTAGGTGTCAGGGGGAATGAGCAGTTCTTC
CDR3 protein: CASSLGVRGNEQFF

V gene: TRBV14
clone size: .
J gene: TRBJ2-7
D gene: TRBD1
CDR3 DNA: TGTGCCAGCGGCGGGACAGGCGGTGGGGAGCAGTACTTC
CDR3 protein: CASGGTGGGEQYF

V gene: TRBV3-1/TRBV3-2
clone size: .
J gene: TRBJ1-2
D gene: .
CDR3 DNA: TGTGCCAGCAGCCAATTCAGTGGGGCCTATGGCTACACCTTC
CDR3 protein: CASSQFSGAYGYTF

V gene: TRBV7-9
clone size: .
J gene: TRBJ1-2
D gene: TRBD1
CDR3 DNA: TGTGCCAGCACCGCTTACGGACAGGGATTGGGCTACACCTTC
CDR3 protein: CASTAYGQGLGYTF

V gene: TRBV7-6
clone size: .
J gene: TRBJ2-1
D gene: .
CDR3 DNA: TGTGCCAGCACCTCAGGGGGGAGGTACAATGAGCAGTTCTTC
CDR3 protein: CASTSGGRYNEQFF

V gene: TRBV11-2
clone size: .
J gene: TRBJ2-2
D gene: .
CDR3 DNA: TGTGCCAGCAGCTTAGGGCACAACACCGGGGAGCTGTTTTTT
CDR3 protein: CASSLGHNTGELFF

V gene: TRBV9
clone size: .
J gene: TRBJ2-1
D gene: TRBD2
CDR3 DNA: TGTGCCAGCAGCACCCCGGGACTAGTTTCCTACAATGAGCAGTTCTTC
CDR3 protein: CASSTPGLVSYNEQFF

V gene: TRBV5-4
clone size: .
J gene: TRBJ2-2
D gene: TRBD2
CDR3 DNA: TGTGCCAGCAGTTTTAGCGGGGGGGCCCGGAACACCGGGGAGCTGTTTTTT
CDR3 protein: CASSFSGGARNTGELFF

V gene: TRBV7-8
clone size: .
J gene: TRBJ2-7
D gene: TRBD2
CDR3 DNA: TGTGCCAGCAGCTTTAGCGGGGCCGCCTACGAGCAGTACTTC
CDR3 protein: CASSFSGAAYEQYF

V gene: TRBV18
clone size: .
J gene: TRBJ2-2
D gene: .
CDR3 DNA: TGTGCCAGCTCACCGTGGTCACGGGGTACCGACACCGGGGAGCTGTTTTTT
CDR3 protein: CASSPWSRGTDTGELFF

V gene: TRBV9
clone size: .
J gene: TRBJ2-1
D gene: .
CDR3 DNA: TGTGCCAGCAGCGGCGCCGCATACAATGAGCAGTTCTTC
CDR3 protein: CASSGAAYNEQFF

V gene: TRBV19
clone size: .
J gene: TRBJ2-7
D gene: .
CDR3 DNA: TGTGCCAGCAATCTGGGGGCAGGCCCCTACGAGCAGTACTTC
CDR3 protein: CASNLGAGPYEQYF

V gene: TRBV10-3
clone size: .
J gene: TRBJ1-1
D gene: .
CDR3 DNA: TGTGCCATCAGTGACCAGGGATTCCGATCGGACACTGAAGCTTTCTTT
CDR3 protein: CAISDQGFRSDTEAFF

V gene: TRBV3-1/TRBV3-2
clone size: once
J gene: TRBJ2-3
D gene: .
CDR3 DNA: TGTGCCAGCAGCCTCACCGAAGCTTCGACAGATACGCAGTATTTT
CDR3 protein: CASSLTEASTDTQYF

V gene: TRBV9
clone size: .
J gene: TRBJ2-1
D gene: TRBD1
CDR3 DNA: TGTGCCAGCAGCCCCGGACAGGAGGCCTACAATGAGCAGTTCTTC
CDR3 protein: CASSPGQEAYNEQFF

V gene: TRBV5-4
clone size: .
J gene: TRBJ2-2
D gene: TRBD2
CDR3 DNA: TGTGCCAGCAGCTTTGATCGGGGGGTCACCGGGGAGCTGTTTTTT
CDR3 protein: CASSFDRGVTGELFF

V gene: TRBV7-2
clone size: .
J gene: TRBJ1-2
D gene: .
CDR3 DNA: TGTGCCAGCAGCTTAGATGGAGGGAACTATGGCTACACCTTC
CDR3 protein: CASSLDGGNYGYTF

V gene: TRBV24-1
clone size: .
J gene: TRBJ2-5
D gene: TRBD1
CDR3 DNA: TGTGCCACCCCTACCTTGGACAGGGGGTTCCAAGAGACCCAGTACTTC
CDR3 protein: CATPTLDRGFQETQYF

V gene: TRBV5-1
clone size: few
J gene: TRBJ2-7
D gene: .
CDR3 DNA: TGCGCCAGCAGCGCTAATGCCTACGAGCAGTACTTC
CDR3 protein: CASSANAYEQYF

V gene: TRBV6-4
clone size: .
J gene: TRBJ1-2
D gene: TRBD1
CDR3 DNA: TGTGCCAGCAGCGCTACCGGGACAGGGAATGGCTACACCTTC
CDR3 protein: CASSATGTGNGYTF

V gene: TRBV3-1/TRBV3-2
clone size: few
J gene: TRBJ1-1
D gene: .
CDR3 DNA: TGTGCCAGCAGCCAAGGGGCTCTTACTGAAGCTTTCTTT
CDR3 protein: CASSQGALTEAFF

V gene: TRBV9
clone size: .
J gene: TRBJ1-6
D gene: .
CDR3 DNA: TGTGCCAGCAGCGTAGCTCGGACATATAATTCACCCCTCCACTTT
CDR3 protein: CASSVARTYNSPLHF

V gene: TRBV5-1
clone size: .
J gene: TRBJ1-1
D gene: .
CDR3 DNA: TGCGCCAGCAGCCAGGGCCGGGGGGGCCCGAACACTGAAGCTTTCTTT
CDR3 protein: CASSQGRGGPNTEAFF